This T cell receptor (beta chain) was obtained from a study of fetal regulatory T cell absence and autoimmunity (dated by TCRdb to about 2017). The study in broad terms: Exocrine pancreas autoimmunity was observed in the IPEX patients in the absence of clinical diabetes.

A remark on this clone: The antigen it binds to is not known. Per-base qualities were not stored, and no clone one base away is much larger.

On the immunoSEQ human TCRbeta survey platform, a two-step multiplex PCR amplified and barcoded the TCRbeta CDR3 regions. Illumina instruments were used to sequence the libraries, and IgH from the same samples was sequenced in parallel. The paper's processing steps were these. To remove PCR and sequencing errors, raw reads were filtered against IMGT V, D, J definitions and grouped with a nearest-neighbor algorithm. A clone was defined by an identical nucleotide sequence, and differential abundance between tissues was tested with a Fisher exact test for each clone at a pFDR threshold of p<0.01. A minimum inclusion filter of 10 in either sample excluded clones with frequencies too low for statistical inference. The immunoSEQ Analyzer was used for pairwise clonal comparisons, while IMGT tools were used to assess gene family usage. What TCRdb holds here is the immuneACCESS table cut down to in-frame rearrangements. Part of the clones is not present; checked against another copy, under half of the missing clones reflect an unresolved V gene, and the others are unexplained. The V and J calls and clone size were taken over from that table, and D and trimming were inferred from the DNA. The sample includes about 46,000 clones, with approximately 80% observed a single time. 0.35% to 0.45% of the sample is in the top ten clones.

The DNeasy Blood and Tissue Kit was used to extract roughly 1.8-3.3 ug of genomic DNA from umbilical cord blood or frozen pancreas. Per the germline V gene, SGHDN is the CDR1 and FVKESK is the CDR2. The V end loses 0 bases and the J end loses 4 bases, and a stretch of 2 bases separates them. From cysteine to phenylalanine, the CDR3 is 12 amino acids long. Only the CDR3 DNA is retained, 36 bases long and in frame from the first base. On the study overall, not on this receptor specifically: TRB gene family usage was found to be broadly similar between cord blood and pancreas and to resemble published neonatal and adult repertoires. The TCR compartment showed significant oligoclonal enrichment in pancreas versus cord blood, with some top clones over 85-fold enriched. The oligoclonal enrichment was interpreted as support for antigen-driven autoimmunity in the pancreas before birth in IPEX syndrome.

Sequenced input: cord blood. The clonotype was recovered from a newborn boy with IPEX syndrome. The chain is made from TRBV14 and TRBJ2-3; the D gene remains uncertain. This receptor carries the CDR3 CASSQEADTQYF. The nucleotides read TGTGCCAGCAGCCAAGAAGCAGATACGCAGTATTTT.